Given below is one T cell receptor (beta chain) in context. The antigen is undetermined. The method was immunoSEQ multiplex PCR; TCRdb's version includes in-frame clones alone and lacks a portion of them. The sample consists of approximately 82,000 clones, 85% to 95% of them appearing once. The source of the sample is a study of graft-versus-host responses after intestinal transplantation. The CDR3 is 15 residues long. V was cut by 5 bases and J by 0 bases, with 12 bases left in between. The germline V gene has CDR1 SGHTA and CDR2 FQGTGA. General observations from the study: Early post-transplant declines in HvG were associated with peak levels of circulating GvH clones. Within allografts, high graft-versus-host to host-versus-graft clonal ratios were seen among patients with graft-donor T cell macrochimerism.

The origin of this receptor is a human donor who was the organ donor for an intestinal transplant. This chain joins TRBV7-3 and TRBJ2-3, with D maybe TRBD1 (7 bases). Sequencing used unstimulated CD8+ T cells sorted from spleen or lymph node cells, obtained before transplant. The CDR3 reads CASSTGDSSTDTQYF. The CDR3 DNA is TGTGCCAGCAGCACAGGGGACTCTAGCACAGATACGCAGTATTTT.